This record looks at one T cell receptor (beta chain) sequence and its context. The V gene's germline CDR1 is LGHNA and CDR2 YNFKEQ. The CDR3 is 17 amino acids. Trimming at V came to 0 bases and at J to 2 bases, leaving 4 bases not matched to a gene. The sample originates from a study of patients and donors after allogeneic stem cell transplantation. TCRdb processed the RT-PCR reads anew with MiXCR; each CDR3 protein has one entry. This sample has under 170,000 distinct CDR3 sequences, with approximately 35% found just once. The rearrangement uses TRBV4-2 and TRBJ1-3; 10 bases match TRBD1. This TCR was recovered from a human donor who was either an allogeneic HSCT recipient or a stem cell or donor lymphocyte infusion donor (not recorded which). It is not recorded whose cells these are; they may come from a transplant donor. The sequenced material came from blood, either unsorted or a sorted T cell fraction (not recorded which). The CDR3 loop reads CASSQDPGQGAGNTIYF. The CDR3 nucleotides read TGTGCCAGCAGCCAAGATCCAGGACAGGGGGCTGGAAACACCATATATTTT.